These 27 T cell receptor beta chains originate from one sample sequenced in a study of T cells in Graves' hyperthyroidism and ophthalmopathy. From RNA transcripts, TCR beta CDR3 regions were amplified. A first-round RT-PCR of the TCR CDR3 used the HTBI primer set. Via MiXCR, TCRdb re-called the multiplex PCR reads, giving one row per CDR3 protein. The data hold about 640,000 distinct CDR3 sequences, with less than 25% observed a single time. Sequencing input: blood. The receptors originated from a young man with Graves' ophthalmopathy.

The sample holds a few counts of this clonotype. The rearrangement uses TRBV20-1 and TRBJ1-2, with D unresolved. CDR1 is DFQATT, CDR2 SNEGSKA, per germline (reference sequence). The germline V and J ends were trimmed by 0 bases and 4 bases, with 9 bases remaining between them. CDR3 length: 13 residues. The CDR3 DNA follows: TGCAGTGCTAGAGAAAGTTACGGCTATGGCTACACCTTC. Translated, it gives CSARESYGYGYTF.

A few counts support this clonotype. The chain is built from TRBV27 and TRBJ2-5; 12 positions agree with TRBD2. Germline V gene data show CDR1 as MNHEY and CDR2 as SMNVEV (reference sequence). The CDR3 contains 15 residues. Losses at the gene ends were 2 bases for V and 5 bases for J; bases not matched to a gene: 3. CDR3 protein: CASSLTSGRKETQYF. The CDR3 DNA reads TGTGCCAGCAGTTTAACTAGCGGGAGGAAGGAGACCCAGTACTTC.

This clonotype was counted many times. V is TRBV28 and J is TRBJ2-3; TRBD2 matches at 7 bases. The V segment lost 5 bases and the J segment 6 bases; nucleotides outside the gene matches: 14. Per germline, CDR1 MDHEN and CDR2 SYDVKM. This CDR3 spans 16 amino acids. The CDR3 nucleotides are TGTGCCAGCAGTACCTCCGGGACCCTAGCGGTCGATACGCAGTATTTT. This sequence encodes CASSTSGTLAVDTQYF.

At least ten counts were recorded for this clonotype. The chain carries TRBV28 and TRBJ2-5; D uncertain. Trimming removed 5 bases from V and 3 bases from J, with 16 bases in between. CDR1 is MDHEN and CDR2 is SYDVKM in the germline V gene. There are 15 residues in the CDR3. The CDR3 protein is CASSAPVMAEETQYF. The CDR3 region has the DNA TGTGCCAGCAGTGCCCCCGTTATGGCCGAAGAGACCCAGTACTTC.

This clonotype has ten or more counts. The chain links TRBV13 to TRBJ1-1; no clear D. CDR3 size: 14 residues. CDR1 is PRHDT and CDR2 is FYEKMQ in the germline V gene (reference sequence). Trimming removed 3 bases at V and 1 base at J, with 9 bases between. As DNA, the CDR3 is TGTGCCAGCAGCTTTGATGGGGAGAACACTGAAGCTTTCTTT. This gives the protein CASSFDGENTEAFF.

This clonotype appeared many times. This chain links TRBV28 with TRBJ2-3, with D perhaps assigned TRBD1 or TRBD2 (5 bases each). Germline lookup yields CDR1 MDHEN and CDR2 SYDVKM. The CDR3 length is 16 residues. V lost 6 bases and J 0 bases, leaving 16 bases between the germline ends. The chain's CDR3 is CASSTSGTASTDTQYF. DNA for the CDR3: TGTGCCAGCAGCACTTCCGGGACGGCCAGCACAGATACGCAGTATTTT.

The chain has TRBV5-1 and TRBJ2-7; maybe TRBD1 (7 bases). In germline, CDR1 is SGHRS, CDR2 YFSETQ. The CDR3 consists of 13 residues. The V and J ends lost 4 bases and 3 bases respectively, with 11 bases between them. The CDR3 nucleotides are TGCGCCAGCAGCGCGGGACAGTTCTACGAGCAGTACTTC. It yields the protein CASSAGQFYEQYF.

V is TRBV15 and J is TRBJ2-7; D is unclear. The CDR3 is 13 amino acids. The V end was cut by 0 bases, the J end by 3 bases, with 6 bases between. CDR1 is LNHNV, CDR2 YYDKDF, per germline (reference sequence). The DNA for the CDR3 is TGTGCCACCAGCAGAGATTTAAGCTACGAGCAGTACTTC. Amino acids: CATSRDLSYEQYF.

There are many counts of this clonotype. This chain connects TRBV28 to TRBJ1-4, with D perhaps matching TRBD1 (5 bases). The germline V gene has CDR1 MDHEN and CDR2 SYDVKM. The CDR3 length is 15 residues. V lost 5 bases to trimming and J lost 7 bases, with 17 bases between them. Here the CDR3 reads CASSVLSGRSEKLFF. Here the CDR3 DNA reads TGTGCCAGCAGTGTATTGTCGGGACGTAGTGAAAAACTGTTTTTT. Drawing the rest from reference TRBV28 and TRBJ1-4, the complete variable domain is DVKVTQSSRYLVKRTGEKVFLECVQDMDHENMFWYRQDPGLGLRLIYFSYDVKMKEKGDIPEGYSVSREKKERFSLILESASTNQTSMYLCASSVLSGRSEKLFFGSGTQLSVL.

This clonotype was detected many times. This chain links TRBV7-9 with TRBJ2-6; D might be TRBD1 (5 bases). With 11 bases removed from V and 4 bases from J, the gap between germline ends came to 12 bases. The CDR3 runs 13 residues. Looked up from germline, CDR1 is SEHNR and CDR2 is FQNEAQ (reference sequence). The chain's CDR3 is CASYRGGANVLTF. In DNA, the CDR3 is TGTGCCTCGTATAGGGGAGGGGCCAACGTCCTGACTTTC.

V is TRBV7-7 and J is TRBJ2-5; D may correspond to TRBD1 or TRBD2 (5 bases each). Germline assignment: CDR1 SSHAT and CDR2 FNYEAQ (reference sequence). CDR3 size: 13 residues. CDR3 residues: CATAPGLQETQYF. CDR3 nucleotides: TGTGCTACCGCCCCGGGGCTTCAAGAGACCCAGTACTTC.

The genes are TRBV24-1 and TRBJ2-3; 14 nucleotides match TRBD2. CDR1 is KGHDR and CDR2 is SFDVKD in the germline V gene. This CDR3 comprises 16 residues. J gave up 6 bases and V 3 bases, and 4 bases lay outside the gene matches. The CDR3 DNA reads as TGTGCCACCAGTGATGGGGGACTAGCGGGAGTGGATACGCAGTATTTT. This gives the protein CATSDGGLAGVDTQYF.

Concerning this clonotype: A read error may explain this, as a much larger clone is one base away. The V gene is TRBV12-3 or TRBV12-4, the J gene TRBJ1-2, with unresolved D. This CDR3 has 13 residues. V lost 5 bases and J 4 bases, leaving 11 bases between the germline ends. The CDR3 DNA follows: TGTGCCAGCAGTCTTGAGGCGCGCTATGGCTACACCTTC. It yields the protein CASSLEARYGYTF.

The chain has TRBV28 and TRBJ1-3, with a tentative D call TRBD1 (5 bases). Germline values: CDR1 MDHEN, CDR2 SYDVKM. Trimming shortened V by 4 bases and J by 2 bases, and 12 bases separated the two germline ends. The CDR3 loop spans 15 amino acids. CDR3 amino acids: CASSSRVGAGNTIYF. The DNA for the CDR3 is TGTGCCAGCAGTTCCAGGGTGGGTGCTGGAAACACCATATATTTT.

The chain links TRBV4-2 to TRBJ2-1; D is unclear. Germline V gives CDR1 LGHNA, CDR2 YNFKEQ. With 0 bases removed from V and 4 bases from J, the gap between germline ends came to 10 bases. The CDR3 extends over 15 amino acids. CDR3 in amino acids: CASSQEVGGYNEQFF. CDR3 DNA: TGTGCCAGCAGCCAAGAGGTAGGCGGATACAATGAGCAGTTCTTC.

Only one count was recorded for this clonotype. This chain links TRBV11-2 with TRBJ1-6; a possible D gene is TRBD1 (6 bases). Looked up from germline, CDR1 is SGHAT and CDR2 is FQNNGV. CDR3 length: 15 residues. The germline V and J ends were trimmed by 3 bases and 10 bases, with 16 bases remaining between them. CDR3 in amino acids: CASSFSPTGSSPLHF. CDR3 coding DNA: TGTGCCAGCAGCTTTTCCCCTACAGGGAGCTCACCCCTCCACTTT.

The CDR3 loop reads CSVPIRDRGANEQFF. The CDR3 DNA is TGCAGCGTCCCAATCCGGGACAGGGGCGCCAATGAGCAGTTCTTC. V usage is TRBV29-1 and J usage is TRBJ2-1; 10 nucleotides line up with TRBD1. The CDR3 is made up of 15 amino acids. The ends lost 6 bases at V and 6 bases at J; junction bases unmatched: 11. Germline V gene sequence: CDR1 SQVTM, CDR2 ANQGSEA.

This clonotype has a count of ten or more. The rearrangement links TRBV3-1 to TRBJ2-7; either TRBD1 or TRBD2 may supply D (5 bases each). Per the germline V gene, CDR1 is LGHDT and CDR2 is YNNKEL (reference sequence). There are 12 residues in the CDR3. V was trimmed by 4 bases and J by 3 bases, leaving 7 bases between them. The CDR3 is CASSRGSYEQYF. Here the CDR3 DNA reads TGTGCCAGCAGCCGGGGGAGCTACGAGCAGTACTTC.

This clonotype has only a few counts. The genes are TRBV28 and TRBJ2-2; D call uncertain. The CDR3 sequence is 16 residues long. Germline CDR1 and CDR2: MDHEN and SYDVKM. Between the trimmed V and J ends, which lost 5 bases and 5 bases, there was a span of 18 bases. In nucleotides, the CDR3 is TGTGCCAGCAGTGGTGTGGTTGGTTCGTGGACCGGGGAGCTGTTTTTT. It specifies CASSGVVGSWTGELFF.

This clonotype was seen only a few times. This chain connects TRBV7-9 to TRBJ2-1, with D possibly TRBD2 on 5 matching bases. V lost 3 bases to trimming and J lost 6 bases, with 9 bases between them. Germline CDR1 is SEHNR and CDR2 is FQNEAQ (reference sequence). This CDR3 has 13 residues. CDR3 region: CASSFSRGNEQFF. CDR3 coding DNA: TGTGCCAGCAGCTTCTCACGGGGCAATGAGCAGTTCTTC.

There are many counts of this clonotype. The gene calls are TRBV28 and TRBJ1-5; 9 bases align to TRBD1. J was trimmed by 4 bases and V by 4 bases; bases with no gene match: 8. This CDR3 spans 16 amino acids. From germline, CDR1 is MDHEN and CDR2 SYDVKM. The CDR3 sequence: CASSSSRTGVNQPQHF. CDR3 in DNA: TGTGCCAGCAGTTCCTCTAGGACAGGGGTAAATCAGCCCCAGCATTTT.

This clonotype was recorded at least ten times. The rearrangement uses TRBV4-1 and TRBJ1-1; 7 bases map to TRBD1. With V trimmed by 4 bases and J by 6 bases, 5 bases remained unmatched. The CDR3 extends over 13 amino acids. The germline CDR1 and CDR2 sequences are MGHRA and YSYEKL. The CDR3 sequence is CASSRIQGPEAFF. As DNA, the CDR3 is TGCGCCAGCAGCCGAATACAGGGGCCTGAAGCTTTCTTT.

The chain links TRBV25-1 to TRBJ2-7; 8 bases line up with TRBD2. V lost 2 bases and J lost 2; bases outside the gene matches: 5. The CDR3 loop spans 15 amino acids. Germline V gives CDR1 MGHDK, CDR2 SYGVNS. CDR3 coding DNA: TGTGCCAGCAGTGAAGGAGCGGGGGCGGCCTACGAGCAGTACTTC. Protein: CASSEGAGAAYEQYF.

In DNA form, the CDR3 reads TGTGCCAGCAGTTTTCGGGACAGGGGGTATCAGCCCCAGCATTTT. Its protein is CASSFRDRGYQPQHF. The chain recombines TRBV28 with TRBJ1-5, with 11 positions matching TRBD1. V dropped 3 bases and J dropped 5; count of bases not matched to a gene: 3. This CDR3 is built from 15 residues. The germline V gene encodes CDR1 MDHEN and CDR2 SYDVKM. The variable domain in full, completed from reference TRBV28 and TRBJ1-5, reads DVKVTQSSRYLVKRTGEKVFLECVQDMDHENMFWYRQDPGLGLRLIYFSYDVKMKEKGDIPEGYSVSREKKERFSLILESASTNQTSMYLCASSFRDRGYQPQHFGDGTRLSIL.

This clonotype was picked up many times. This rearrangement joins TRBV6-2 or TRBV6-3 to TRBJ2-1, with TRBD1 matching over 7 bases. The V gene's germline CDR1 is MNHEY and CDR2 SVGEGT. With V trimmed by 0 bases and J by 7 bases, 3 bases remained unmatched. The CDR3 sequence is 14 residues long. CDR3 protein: CASSYSATGNEQFF. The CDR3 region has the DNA TGTGCCAGCAGTTACTCGGCGACAGGGAATGAGCAGTTCTTC.

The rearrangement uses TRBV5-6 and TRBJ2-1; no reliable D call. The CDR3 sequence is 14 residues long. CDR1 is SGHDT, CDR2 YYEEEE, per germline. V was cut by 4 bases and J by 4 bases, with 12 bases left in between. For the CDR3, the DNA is TGTGCCAGCAGCACGCCAGTGTCGTACAATGAGCAGTTCTTC. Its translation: CASSTPVSYNEQFF.

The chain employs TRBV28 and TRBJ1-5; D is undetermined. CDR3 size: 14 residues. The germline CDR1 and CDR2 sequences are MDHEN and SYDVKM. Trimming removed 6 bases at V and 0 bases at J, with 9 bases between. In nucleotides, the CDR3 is TGTGCCAGCAGGCAGGTTTATAGCAATCAGCCCCAGCATTTT. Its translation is CASRQVYSNQPQHF.